This T cell receptor (beta chain) was retrieved from a study of response to subunit inactivated influenza vaccine. The germline V gene encodes CDR1 SQVTM and CDR2 ANQGSEA. V lost 1 base to trimming and J lost 0 bases; unmatched junction nucleotides: 0. This CDR3 comprises 16 residues. TCRdb reanalysed the RT-PCR reads using MiXCR and keeps one entry per CDR3 protein. Here the sample spans approximately 500,000 distinct CDR3 sequences, roughly a quarter being singletons. These data were also reused for a study on T cells expressing NK-cell markers. Per that study: TCR beta cDNA was generated via 5'RACE template switching incorporating UMIs. Researchers got TCR beta repertoires out of sorted CD3+CD56+NKG2C+, CD3+CD56+NKG2C- and CD3+CD56-NKG2C+ T cells. In the group of eight sequenced donors, seven were HCMV-seropositive and one was seronegative.

V and J are TRBV29-1 and TRBJ2-6, with 10 nucleotides matching TRBD1. The sequences come from CD4+ T cells sorted from PBMCs, collected 11 to 12 days after vaccination. The receptor was derived from a man aged 45 to 65 who received an inactivated influenza vaccine. CDR3 in amino acids: CSVEGTGGSGANVLTF. In DNA, the CDR3 is TGCAGCGTTGAAGGGACAGGGGGCTCTGGGGCCAACGTCCTGACTTTC. Supplemented by reference TRBV29-1 and TRBJ2-6, the full variable domain reads SAVISQKPSRDICQRGTSLTIQCQVDSQVTMMFWYRQQPGQSLTLIATANQGSEATYESGFVIDKFPISRPNLTFSTLTVSNMSPEDSSIYLCSVEGTGGSGANVLTFGAGSRLTVL.